This is a list of T cell receptor beta chains from one sample in a study of graft-versus-host responses after intestinal transplantation. Which antigens these TCRs recognize remains unknown. This table comes from immunoSEQ multiplex PCR, and its TCRdb copy is limited to in-frame clones, with some not included. The sample has roughly 50,000 clones, approximately 91% seen once; the top ten hold more than 2%. Sequencing was performed on unstimulated CD4+ T cells sorted from spleen or lymph node cells, taken before transplant. These receptors were collected from a human donor who was the organ donor for an intestinal transplant. The CDR3 runs from the conserved cysteine through the conserved F or W. D genes are given only for firm matches. Clone size is not always given. Where it is, it says once, few, many or a class for expanded clones.

D	size	length	V	J	DNA	CDR3
.	.	14	TRBV7-2	TRBJ1-4	TGTGCCAGCAGCTTAACCGCCACTAATGAAAAACTGTTTTTT	CASSLTATNEKLFF
.	.	14	TRBV7-8	TRBJ2-1	TGTGCCAGCAGCCCAGGGACGCGGGTTCCCGAGCAGTTCTTC	CASSPGTRVPEQFF
.	few	11	TRBV30	TRBJ2-7	TGTGCCTGGAGTGTAGGGTACGAGCAGTACTTC	CAWSVGYEQYF
.	.	13	TRBV9	TRBJ2-3	TGTGCCAGCAGCGTAGAGGGCGGAGATACGCAGTATTTT	CASSVEGGDTQYF
.	.	12	TRBV23-1	TRBJ2-3	TGCGCCAGCAGTCAATCAACAGATACGCAGTATTTT	CASSQSTDTQYF
.	few	14	TRBV9	TRBJ2-5	TGTGCCAGCAGCGTAGCTAGGGACCAAGAGACCCAGTACTTC	CASSVARDQETQYF
.	.	15	TRBV27	TRBJ2-5	TGTGCCAGCAGTCCTGGGGTCGGCAGGAAAGAGACCCAGTACTTC	CASSPGVGRKETQYF
.	.	15	TRBV7-8	TRBJ1-5	TGTGCCAGCAGCTTAGCGGCAGGGCTTCATCAGCCCCAGCATTTT	CASSLAAGLHQPQHF
TRBD1	.	15	TRBV5-1	TRBJ2-7	TGCGCCAGCAGCGCTAGCTCGGGACAGGGGTACGAGCAGTACTTC	CASSASSGQGYEQYF
.	.	12	TRBV4-3	TRBJ2-4	TGCGCCAGCAGCCAAGCAGGGAACATTCAGTACTTC	CASSQAGNIQYF
TRBD1	.	15	TRBV7-9	TRBJ1-2	TGTGCCAGCAGCCCCGGACAGGGCACCAACTATGGCTACACCTTC	CASSPGQGTNYGYTF
TRBD2	.	15	TRBV6-1	TRBJ2-7	TGTGCCAGCAGTGGCGGGACTAGCGGAACTTACGAGCAGTACTTC	CASSGGTSGTYEQYF
.	.	12	TRBV19	TRBJ1-2	TGTGCCAGTAGAACGGTTAACTATGGCTACACCTTC	CASRTVNYGYTF
.	.	13	TRBV7-6	TRBJ1-1	TGTGCCAGCAGCCCTACACCGAACACTGAAGCTTTCTTT	CASSPTPNTEAFF
.	.	15	TRBV19	TRBJ1-3	TGTGTCAGTACCGACGACAGGTCCGCTGGAAACACCATATATTTT	CVSTDDRSAGNTIYF
.	.	11	TRBV10-3	TRBJ2-1	TGTGCCATCAGTGGGCGGGGTGAGCAGTTCTTC	CAISGRGEQFF
TRBD1	.	14	TRBV28	TRBJ2-5	TGTGCCAGCAGTCTGACAGGGTACCAAGAGACCCAGTACTTC	CASSLTGYQETQYF
TRBD2	.	16	TRBV19	TRBJ2-7	TGTGCCAGTAGTATCATGGCTAGCGGGTCGGCTAGGGAGCAGTACTTC	CASSIMASGSAREQYF
.	.	15	TRBV10-3	TRBJ2-5	TGTGCCATCAGTGAGCAAAGGACGGCTGGTGAGACCCAGTACTTC	CAISEQRTAGETQYF
.	.	16	TRBV5-1	TRBJ2-3	TGCGCCAGCAGCCAACAACCGGGACCCAGCACAGATACGCAGTATTTT	CASSQQPGPSTDTQYF
TRBD2	.	16	TRBV5-1	TRBJ2-3	TGCGCCAGCAGCTTGGTGGCAGCGGGGGAAGCAGATACGCAGTATTTT	CASSLVAAGEADTQYF
.	.	13	TRBV10-2	TRBJ2-5	TGCGCCAGCAGACCCGACAGCTCAGAGACCCAGTACTTC	CASRPDSSETQYF
TRBD1	.	15	TRBV7-9	TRBJ2-1	TGTGCCAGCAGCTCCCACGGACAGGGGATCGGTGAGCAGTTCTTC	CASSSHGQGIGEQFF
TRBD1	.	15	TRBV2	TRBJ2-7	TGTGCCAGCACCGAATGGAGGACAGGGACCTACGAGCAGTACTTC	CASTEWRTGTYEQYF
.	.	14	TRBV28	TRBJ1-4	TGTGCCAGCAGTTTATCCGGGGGAAGAGAAAAACTGTTTTTT	CASSLSGGREKLFF
.	.	12	TRBV28	TRBJ1-1	TGTGCCAGCAGTTTACGGTACACTGAAGCTTTCTTT	CASSLRYTEAFF
TRBD2	.	16	TRBV7-9	TRBJ2-7	TGTGCCAGCAGCTTAGGGACTAGCGGGAGAGGGTACGAGCAGTACTTC	CASSLGTSGRGYEQYF
TRBD1	.	14	TRBV2	TRBJ1-4	TGTGCCAGCATCCTGGACAGGGCTGGCGAAAAACTGTTTTTT	CASILDRAGEKLFF
TRBD1	.	15	TRBV5-1	TRBJ2-3	TGCGCCAGCAGCTTGGACAGGGGGCGCACAGATACGCAGTATTTT	CASSLDRGRTDTQYF
TRBD1	.	16	TRBV7-2	TRBJ2-5	TGTGCCAGCAGCTCGGGGACAGGGTACATTCAAGAGACCCAGTACTTC	CASSSGTGYIQETQYF
.	once	15	TRBV14	TRBJ2-3	TGTGCCAGCAGTCCCGGTCCTTCTAGCACAGATACGCAGTATTTT	CASSPGPSSTDTQYF
TRBD1	.	16	TRBV7-2	TRBJ2-4	TGTGCCAGCAGTTATCGGACAGGATTAGCCAAAAACATTCAGTACTTC	CASSYRTGLAKNIQYF
TRBD1	.	15	TRBV6-1	TRBJ2-1	TGTGCCAGCAGTGACCCCGGGACAGGGTACAATGAGCAGTTCTTC	CASSDPGTGYNEQFF
.	few	13	TRBV25-1	TRBJ2-2	TGTGCCAGCAGTAGGGGGGGCACCGGGGAGCTGTTTTTT	CASSRGGTGELFF
.	.	17	TRBV15	TRBJ2-1	TGTGCCACCAGCAGATCAACAGGTAGCACCAAGTACAATGAGCAGTTCTTC	CATSRSTGSTKYNEQFF
TRBD1	.	15	TRBV4-2	TRBJ2-7	TGTGCCAGCAGCCAAGGAGGGACAGGGAGCTACGAGCAGTACTTC	CASSQGGTGSYEQYF
TRBD1	.	13	TRBV7-8	TRBJ1-5	TGTGCCAGCAGCTCGGGACAGGGGTCAGCCCAGCATTTT	CASSSGQGSAQHF
.	.	15	TRBV11-2	TRBJ1-5	TGTGCCAGCAGCTTTGACGGACGGACTGATCAGCCCCAGCATTTT	CASSFDGRTDQPQHF
.	.	13	TRBV7-6	TRBJ2-7	TGTGCCAGCAGCTTACGGGGGACCTACGAGCAGTACTTC	CASSLRGTYEQYF
.	.	16	TRBV5-6	TRBJ1-1	TGTGCCAGCAGCGACAGCCGACAGCCCTGGGGCACTGAAGCTTTCTTT	CASSDSRQPWGTEAFF
TRBD1	.	13	TRBV6-1	TRBJ1-2	TGTGCCACCGGGAAGGGACAGGTCTATGGCTACACCTTC	CATGKGQVYGYTF
TRBD2	.	15	TRBV30	TRBJ2-5	TGTGCCTGGAGTAGAGGGGCTAGCGGGGAAAAGACCCAGTACTTC	CAWSRGASGEKTQYF
TRBD2	.	18	TRBV7-9	TRBJ2-1	TGTGCCAGCAGTTCACCCCCTGGACTAGCGGGACCCTACAATGAGCAGTTCTTC	CASSSPPGLAGPYNEQFF
.	.	16	TRBV15	TRBJ2-3	TGTGCCACCAGCAGACCCACTTTAAGAGACACAGATACGCAGTATTTT	CATSRPTLRDTDTQYF
TRBD1	once	12	TRBV6-1	TRBJ1-2	TGTGCCAGCGGACAGGGGAACTATGGCTACACCTTC	CASGQGNYGYTF
.	.	17	TRBV28	TRBJ2-2	TGTGCCAGCAGTTTGATATCGTTGACTACGAACACCGGGGAGCTGTTTTTT	CASSLISLTTNTGELFF
.	.	14	TRBV10-1	TRBJ1-6	TGCGCCAGCAGGGGGGACACGTATAATTCACCCCTCCACTTT	CASRGDTYNSPLHF
.	once	15	TRBV19	TRBJ2-1	TGTGCCAGTAGTAAGATAATCCTCGGGGGAAATGAGCAGTTCTTC	CASSKIILGGNEQFF
TRBD1	.	14	TRBV7-2	TRBJ1-2	TGTGCCAGCAGCTTAGAAACAGGGGGGTATGGCTACACCTTC	CASSLETGGYGYTF
.	.	13	TRBV7-2	TRBJ2-7	TGTGCCAGCAGCTTGAGGGAGCGTTACGAGCAGTACTTC	CASSLRERYEQYF
.	.	14	TRBV5-6	TRBJ2-5	TGTGCCAGCAGCTTGCTAGGGATGCGGGAGACCCAGTACTTC	CASSLLGMRETQYF
.	.	14	TRBV27	TRBJ2-1	TGTGCCAGCAGTTCCTCCCGTTCGTACAATGAGCAGTTCTTC	CASSSSRSYNEQFF
TRBD1	few	13	TRBV6-6	TRBJ2-7	TGTGCCAGCAGTTACTCTGACCCGGGACAGGAGTACTTC	CASSYSDPGQEYF
.	.	14	TRBV7-2	TRBJ2-7	TGTGCCAGCAGCGTCGGACGGCTCTCCTACGAGCAGTACTTC	CASSVGRLSYEQYF
.	.	17	TRBV4-2	TRBJ2-1	TGTGCCAGCAGCCAAGTCGCCCGGGGAGACAGGAACAATGAGCAGTTCTTC	CASSQVARGDRNNEQFF
.	.	14	TRBV19	TRBJ2-2	TGTGCCAGTAGTTGGGGTAGGAGCACCGGGGAGCTGTTTTTT	CASSWGRSTGELFF
TRBD1	.	15	TRBV27	TRBJ1-1	TGTGCCAGCAGTGAATGGACAGGGGTGAACACTGAAGCTTTCTTT	CASSEWTGVNTEAFF
TRBD1	few	16	TRBV7-2	TRBJ1-3	TGTGCCAGCAGCGAGAGACAGGGTAGCTCTGGAAACACCATATATTTT	CASSERQGSSGNTIYF
.	.	16	TRBV28	TRBJ1-1	TGTGCCAGCAGGCGCAGAAGGGTTGAATCGAACACTGAAGCTTTCTTT	CASRRRRVESNTEAFF
.	.	16	TRBV11-3	TRBJ2-2	TGTGCCAGCAGTCCAGGGATTATGGGGGACACCGGGGAGCTGTTTTTT	CASSPGIMGDTGELFF